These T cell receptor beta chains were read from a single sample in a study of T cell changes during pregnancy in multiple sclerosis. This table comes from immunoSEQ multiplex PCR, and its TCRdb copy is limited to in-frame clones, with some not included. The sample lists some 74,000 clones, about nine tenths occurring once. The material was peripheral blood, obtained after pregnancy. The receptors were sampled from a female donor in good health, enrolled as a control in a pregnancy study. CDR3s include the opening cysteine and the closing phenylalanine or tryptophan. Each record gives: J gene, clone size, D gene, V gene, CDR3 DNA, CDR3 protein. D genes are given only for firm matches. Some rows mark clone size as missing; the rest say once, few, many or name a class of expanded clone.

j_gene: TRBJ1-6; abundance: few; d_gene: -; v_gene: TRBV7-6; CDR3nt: TGTGCCAGCAGCTTCAGCAGCGGTGGGCGCTCGGCCCTCCACTTT; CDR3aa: CASSFSSGGRSALHF
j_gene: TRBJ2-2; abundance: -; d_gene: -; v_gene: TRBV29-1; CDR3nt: TGCAGCGTTGTACCGAGCGCAGGGGAGCTGTTTTTT; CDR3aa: CSVVPSAGELFF
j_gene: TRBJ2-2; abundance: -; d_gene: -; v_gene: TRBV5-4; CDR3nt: TGTGCCAGCAGCAGCTCTGTCGGCACCGGGGAGCTGTTTTTT; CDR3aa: CASSSSVGTGELFF
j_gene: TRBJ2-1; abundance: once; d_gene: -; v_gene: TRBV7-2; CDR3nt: TGTGCCAGCAGCTCCCGGAGGGGGGAGGGCCCCTACAATGAGCAGTTCTTC; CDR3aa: CASSSRRGEGPYNEQFF
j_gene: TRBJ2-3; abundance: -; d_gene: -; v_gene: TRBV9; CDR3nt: TGTGCCAGCAGCGTAGGGCCGAATACGCAGTATTTT; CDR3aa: CASSVGPNTQYF
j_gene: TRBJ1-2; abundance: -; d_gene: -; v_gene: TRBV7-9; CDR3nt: TGTGCCAGCAGCCGAACAGGAAGAAACTATGGCTACACCTTC; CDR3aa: CASSRTGRNYGYTF
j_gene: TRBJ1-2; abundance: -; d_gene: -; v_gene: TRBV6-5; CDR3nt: TGTGCCAGCAGTTACCGGGTATATGAATATGGCTACACCTTC; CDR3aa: CASSYRVYEYGYTF
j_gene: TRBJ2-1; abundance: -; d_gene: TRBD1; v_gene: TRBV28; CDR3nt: TGTGCCAGCAGTTTGGGACAGGGTACCATAGCTTACAATGAGCAGTTCTTC; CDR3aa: CASSLGQGTIAYNEQFF
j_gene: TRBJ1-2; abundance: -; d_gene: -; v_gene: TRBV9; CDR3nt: TGTGCCAGCTCCGCGGCCCGAGGCGCGTATGGCTACACCTTC; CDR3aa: CASSAARGAYGYTF
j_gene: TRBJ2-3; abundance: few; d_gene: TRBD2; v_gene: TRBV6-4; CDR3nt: TGTGCCAGCAGTGAGAGCGGGGGGGCGTCAGATACGCAGTATTTT; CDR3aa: CASSESGGASDTQYF
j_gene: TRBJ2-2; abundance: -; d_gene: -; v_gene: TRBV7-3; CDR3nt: TGTGCCAGCAGCCCTAGCCCCGGGAACACCGGGGAGCTGTTTTTT; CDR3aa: CASSPSPGNTGELFF
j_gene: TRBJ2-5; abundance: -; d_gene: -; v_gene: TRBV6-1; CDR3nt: TGTGCCAGCAGTGACCCCAGGACAGTCCAAGAGACCCAGTACTTC; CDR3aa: CASSDPRTVQETQYF
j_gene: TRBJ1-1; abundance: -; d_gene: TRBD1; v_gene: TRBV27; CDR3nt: TGTGCCAGCAGGAGGGGGCATAACACTGAAGCTTTCTTT; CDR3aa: CASRRGHNTEAFF
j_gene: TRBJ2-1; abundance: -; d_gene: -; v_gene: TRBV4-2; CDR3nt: TGTGCCAGCAGCCCAATTACTTCGGCGGGCGTTAGAAATGAGCAGTTCTTC; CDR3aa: CASSPITSAGVRNEQFF
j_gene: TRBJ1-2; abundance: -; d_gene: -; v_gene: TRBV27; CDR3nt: TGTGCCAGCAGTTTAGGGACGGGAGCTAACTATGGCTACACCTTC; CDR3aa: CASSLGTGANYGYTF
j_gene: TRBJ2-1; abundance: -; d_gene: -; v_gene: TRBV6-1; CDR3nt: TGTGCCAGCAGCTCACTGGGAGCCGCGTACAATGAGCAGTTCTTC; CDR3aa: CASSSLGAAYNEQFF
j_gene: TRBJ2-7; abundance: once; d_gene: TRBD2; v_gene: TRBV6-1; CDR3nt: TGTGCCAGCAGTGAAAGCGGTGCGGGAGGGACCTACGAGCAGTACTTC; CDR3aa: CASSESGAGGTYEQYF
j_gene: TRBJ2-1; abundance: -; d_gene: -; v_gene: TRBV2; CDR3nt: TGTGCCAGCAGTAGAGAATTAATAGGACTGGACTACAATGAGCAGTTCTTC; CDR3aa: CASSRELIGLDYNEQFF
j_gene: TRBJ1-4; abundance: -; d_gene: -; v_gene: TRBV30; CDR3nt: TGTGCCTGGAAACAGGGCTATAGTAATGAAAAACTGTTTTTT; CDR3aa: CAWKQGYSNEKLFF
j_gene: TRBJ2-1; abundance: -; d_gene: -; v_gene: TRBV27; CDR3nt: TGTGCCAGCAGTATCGGGACTTCTCCCTCCTACAATGAGCAGTTCTTC; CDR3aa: CASSIGTSPSYNEQFF
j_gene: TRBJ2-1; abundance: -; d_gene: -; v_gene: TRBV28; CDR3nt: TGTGCCACCGGAGGAGGGGGAGGGTACAATGAGCAGTTCTTC; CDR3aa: CATGGGGGYNEQFF
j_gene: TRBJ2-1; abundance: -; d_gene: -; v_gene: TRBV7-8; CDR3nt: TGTGCCAGCAGCTTAGCTCAGGGCCTCCTCAATGAGCAGTTCTTC; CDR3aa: CASSLAQGLLNEQFF
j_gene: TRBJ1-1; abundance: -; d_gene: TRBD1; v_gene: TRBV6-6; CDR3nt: TGTGCCAGCACCCGGGGACAGGGAGGTAGTCCTGAAGCTTTCTTT; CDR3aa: CASTRGQGGSPEAFF
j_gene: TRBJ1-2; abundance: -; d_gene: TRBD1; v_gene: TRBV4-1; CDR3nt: TGCGCCAGCAGCCAGCCGACACAGGGGAGAAAAAGGGATGGCTACACCTTC; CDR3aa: CASSQPTQGRKRDGYTF
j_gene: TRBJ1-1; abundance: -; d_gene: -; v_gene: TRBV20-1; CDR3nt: TGCAGTGCTAGCAGGGGCACTGAAGCTTTCTTT; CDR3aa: CSASRGTEAFF
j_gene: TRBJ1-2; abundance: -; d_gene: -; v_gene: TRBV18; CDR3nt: TGTGCCAGCTCACCGTCGCCAGGTTATGGCTACACCTTC; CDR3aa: CASSPSPGYGYTF
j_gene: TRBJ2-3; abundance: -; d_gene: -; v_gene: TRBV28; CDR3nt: TGTGCCAGCAGGACATCTAGCACAGATACGCAGTATTTT; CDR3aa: CASRTSSTDTQYF
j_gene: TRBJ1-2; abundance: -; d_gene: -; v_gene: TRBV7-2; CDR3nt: TGTGCCAGCAGCTTATACGGGTCTGGCTACACCTTC; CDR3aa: CASSLYGSGYTF
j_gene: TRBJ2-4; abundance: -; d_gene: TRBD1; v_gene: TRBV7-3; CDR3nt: TGTGCCAGCAGCTCTACCCAACAGGGGAACATTCAGTACTTC; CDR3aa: CASSSTQQGNIQYF
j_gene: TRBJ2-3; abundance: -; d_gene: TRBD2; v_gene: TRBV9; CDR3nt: TGTGCCAGCAGCCCCTATACCGGGACTAGCGGCAGCACAGATACGCAGTATTTT; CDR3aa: CASSPYTGTSGSTDTQYF
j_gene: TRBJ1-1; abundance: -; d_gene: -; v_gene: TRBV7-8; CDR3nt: TGTGCCAGCAGACGTGGGAGGGCAGCAACGAACACTGAAGCTTTCTTT; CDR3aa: CASRRGRAATNTEAFF
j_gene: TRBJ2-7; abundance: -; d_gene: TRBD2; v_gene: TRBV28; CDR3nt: TGTGCCAGCAGACCCGTCGGGGGGGGGTACGAGCAGTACTTC; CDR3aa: CASRPVGGGYEQYF
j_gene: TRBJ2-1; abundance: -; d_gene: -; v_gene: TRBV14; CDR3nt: TGTGCCAGCAGCCAAGTCTGGGAGCGCTACAATGAGCAGTTCTTC; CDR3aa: CASSQVWERYNEQFF
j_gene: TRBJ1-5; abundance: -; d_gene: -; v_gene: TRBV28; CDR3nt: TGTGCCAGCACTCAGGGGCGTTGGTTGGATCAGCCCCAGCATTTT; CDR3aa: CASTQGRWLDQPQHF
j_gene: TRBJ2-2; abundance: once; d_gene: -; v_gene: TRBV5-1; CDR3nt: TGCGCCAGCAGCTCCTTGGGGCACACCGGGGAGCTGTTTTTT; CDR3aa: CASSSLGHTGELFF
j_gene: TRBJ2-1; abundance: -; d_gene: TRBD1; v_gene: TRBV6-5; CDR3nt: TGTGCCAGCAGTTCCCCATACCAGGGACAGGTCAATGAGCAGTTCTTC; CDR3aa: CASSSPYQGQVNEQFF
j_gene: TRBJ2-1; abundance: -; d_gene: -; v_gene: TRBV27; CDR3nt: TGTGCCAGTAGTATAGACAGGAAAGAACACAATGAGCAGTTCTTC; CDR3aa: CASSIDRKEHNEQFF
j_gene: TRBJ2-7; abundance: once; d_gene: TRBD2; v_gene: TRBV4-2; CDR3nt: TGTGCCAGCAGCCAAGATTCCCGGGGACTAGCGGGAGTCTATGAGCAGTACTTC; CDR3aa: CASSQDSRGLAGVYEQYF
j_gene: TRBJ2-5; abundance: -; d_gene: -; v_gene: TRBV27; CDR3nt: TGTGCCAGCAGTCCCTCTAGCGTAGCGACCCAGTACTTC; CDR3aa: CASSPSSVATQYF
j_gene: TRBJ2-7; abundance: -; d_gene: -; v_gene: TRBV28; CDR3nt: TGTGCCAGCAGCACCACGGACACCCTTCGCGAGCAGTACTTC; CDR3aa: CASSTTDTLREQYF
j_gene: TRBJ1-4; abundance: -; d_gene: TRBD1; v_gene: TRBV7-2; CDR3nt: TGTGCCAGCAGCTTAGGGGACAGGGTGAGGGGTAAACTGTTTTTT; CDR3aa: CASSLGDRVRGKLFF
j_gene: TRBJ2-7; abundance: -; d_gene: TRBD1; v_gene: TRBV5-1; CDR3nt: TGCGCCAGCAGCCCCCGACAGGGTACTGGGGAGCAGTACTTC; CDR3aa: CASSPRQGTGEQYF
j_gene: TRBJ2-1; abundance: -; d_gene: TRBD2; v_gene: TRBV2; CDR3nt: TGTGCCAGCAGTGAACTAGGGCTAGCGGACAATGAGCAGTTCTTC; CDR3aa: CASSELGLADNEQFF
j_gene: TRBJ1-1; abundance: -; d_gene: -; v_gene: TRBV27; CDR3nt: TGTGCCAGCCGAGACAACACGAACACTGAAGCTTTCTTT; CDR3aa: CASRDNTNTEAFF
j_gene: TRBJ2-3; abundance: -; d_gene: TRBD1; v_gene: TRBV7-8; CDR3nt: TGTGCCAGCAGCCCCCCTAGAGGGGGCCCAGATACGCAGTATTTT; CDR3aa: CASSPPRGGPDTQYF
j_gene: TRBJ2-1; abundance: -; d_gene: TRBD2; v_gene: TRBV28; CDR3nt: TGTGCCAGCAGTTTTAGCGGGAGTGATGAGCAGTTCTTC; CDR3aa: CASSFSGSDEQFF
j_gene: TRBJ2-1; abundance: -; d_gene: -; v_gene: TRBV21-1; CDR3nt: TGTGCCAGCATATCGGATGAGCAGTTCTTC; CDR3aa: CASISDEQFF
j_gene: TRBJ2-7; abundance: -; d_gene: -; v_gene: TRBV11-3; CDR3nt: TGTGCCAGCAGCTGGAGCGGCGGGGCATACGAGCAGTACTTC; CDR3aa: CASSWSGGAYEQYF
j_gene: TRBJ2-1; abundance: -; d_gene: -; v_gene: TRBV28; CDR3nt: TGTGCCAGCAGGCCGTCAGGGGCTGAGCAGTTCTTC; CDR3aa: CASRPSGAEQFF
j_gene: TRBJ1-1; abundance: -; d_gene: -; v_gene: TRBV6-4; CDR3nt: TGTGCCAGCAGTGACACTAGGAACACTGAAGCTTTCTTT; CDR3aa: CASSDTRNTEAFF
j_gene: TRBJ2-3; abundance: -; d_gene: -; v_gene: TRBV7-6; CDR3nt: TGTGCCAGCAGCTTAGAACTCTACACAGATACGCAGTATTTT; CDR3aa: CASSLELYTDTQYF